This TCR beta chain was documented in a study of T cell changes during pregnancy in multiple sclerosis. In germline, CDR1 is SGHDN, CDR2 FVKESK. The CDR3 covers 16 residues. Trimming took 4 bases from V and 8 from J, leaving 23 bases between them. This clone showed up many times. Data came from immunoSEQ multiplex PCR; TCRdb stores just in-frame clones and leaves some out. The data show some 83,000 clones, over 80% seen once. The specimen was PBMCs, collected in the first trimester of pregnancy. The receptor comes from a female donor in good health, serving as a control in a pregnancy study. Some clones in this sample may be carry-over from other donors' samples. This chain links TRBV14 with TRBJ1-1; D may be TRBD1 (5 bases). DNA of the CDR3: TGTGCCAGCAGCCGATACACAGGCTTAGCCCTGAGGGAAGCTTTCTTT. Translation: CASSRYTGLALREAFF.